This entry lists 21 T cell receptor beta chains sequenced from one sample in a study of shared clonotypes between healthy human individuals. The assay was immunoSEQ multiplex PCR, and TCRdb's table has in-frame clones only and misses some. The sample yields a few hundred thousand clones, roughly 97% seen once. Sequenced input: naive CD4+ T cells sorted from blood. Subset in this sample: CD45RA+ positively selected. Every receptor here comes from a woman aged 30 to 39 in good health.

The chain employs TRBV9 and TRBJ1-1; 7 nucleotides agree with TRBD1. The CDR3 has 14 residues. Germline trimming cut 3 bases from V and 3 bases from J; bases unmatched to any gene: 5. Germline CDR1 and CDR2: SGDLS and YYNGEE. Here the CDR3 DNA reads TGTGCCAGCAGCGGGACAGGTGGAGACACTGAAGCTTTCTTT. This encodes CASSGTGGDTEAFF.

The genes are TRBV11-2 and TRBJ1-1, with D perhaps matching TRBD1 (5 bases). Trimming removed 2 bases at V and 2 bases at J, with 9 bases between. The CDR3 sequence is 14 residues long. Germline CDR1 and CDR2: SGHAT and FQNNGV. For the CDR3, the DNA is TGTGCCAGCAGCTTATGGGGGAAAAACACTGAAGCTTTCTTT. Translating it yields CASSLWGKNTEAFF. Using reference TRBV11-2 and TRBJ1-1 for the parts outside the CDR3, the full variable domain is EAGVAQSPRYKIIEKRQSVAFWCNPISGHATLYWYQQILGQGPKLLIQFQNNGVVDDSQLPKDRFSAERLKGVDSTLKIQPAKLEDSAVYLCASSLWGKNTEAFFGQGTRLTVV.

This chain uses TRBV7-6 with TRBJ1-4; a possible D gene is TRBD1 (5 bases). This CDR3 spans 18 amino acids. CDR1 is SGHVS and CDR2 is FNYEAQ in the germline V gene. V lost 4 bases, J lost 4 bases, and 22 bases lay in between. The DNA for the CDR3 is TGTGCCAGCAGCTCCGGAACCGGGGGGGAATTTGGTAATGAAAAACTGTTTTTT. Encoded protein: CASSSGTGGEFGNEKLFF.

The chain links TRBV6-1 to TRBJ2-5; no clear D. CDR1 and CDR2 from the germline V gene are MNHNS and SASEGT. With 6 bases removed from V and 4 bases from J, the gap between germline ends came to 12 bases. The CDR3 has 13 amino acids. The CDR3 protein is CASSWEQRETQYF. Written as DNA, the CDR3 is TGTGCCAGCAGCTGGGAACAGAGAGAGACCCAGTACTTC.

The gene calls are TRBV21-1 and TRBJ2-7; the DNA was not used to check the table's D call, TRBD2. TRBV21-1 is flagged as a pseudogene. CDR3 length equals 14 residues. The DNA of the CDR3 is TGTGCCAGCAGCACTAGCCGGGCCCAATGGGTGGAGTACTTC. Translation: CASSTSRAQWVEYF.

For this clone: Sequence at one end of the junction differs from germline and may be a read error. The chain carries TRBV27 and TRBJ2-1, with a tentative D call TRBD2 (6 bases). CDR3 length: 14 residues. Germline CDR1 is MNHEY and CDR2 is SMNVEV (reference sequence). The CDR3 loop reads CASSPRLDYHEQFF. CDR3 coding DNA: TGTGCCAGCAGTCCGAGACTAGACTACCATGAGCAGTTCTTC.

The chain employs TRBV11-2 and TRBJ1-1; 8 positions match TRBD1. Germline values: CDR1 SGHAT, CDR2 FQNNGV. V lost 5 bases and J lost 1; bases outside the gene matches: 6. The CDR3 extends over 15 amino acids. The chain's CDR3 is CASSNRQGPNTEAFF. CDR3 DNA sequence: TGTGCCAGCAGCAACCGACAGGGGCCGAACACTGAAGCTTTCTTT.

The CDR3 loop is CASSFDSLYGYTF. Here the CDR3 DNA reads TGTGCCAGCAGCTTTGACAGCCTCTATGGCTACACCTTC. The V gene is TRBV5-8, the J gene TRBJ1-2, with D perhaps TRBD1 (5 bases). With 2 bases removed from V and 4 bases from J, the gap between germline ends came to 9 bases. The CDR3 contains 13 residues. CDR1 and CDR2 from the germline V gene are SGHTS and YDEGEE.

The J gene is TRBJ1-2, the V gene TRBV2, with a tentative D call TRBD1 (6 bases). V lost 5 bases, J lost 4 bases, and 20 bases lay in between. This CDR3 has 16 amino acids. The germline gives CDR1 SNHLY, CDR2 FYNNEI. CDR3 residues: CASSLGQGPFSYGYTF. For the CDR3, the DNA is TGTGCCAGCAGTTTGGGTCAGGGGCCTTTTTCCTATGGCTACACCTTC.

This chain joins TRBV5-1 and TRBJ1-2; D gene unclear. The germline gives CDR1 SGHRS, CDR2 YFSETQ. The V end was cut by 0 bases, the J end by 4 bases, with 19 bases between. The CDR3 is 17 residues long. The CDR3 spells CASSLVGSGAAGYGYTF. The DNA for the CDR3 is TGCGCCAGCAGCTTGGTCGGGTCAGGTGCTGCGGGCTATGGCTACACCTTC. Filled out from reference TRBV5-1 and TRBJ1-2, the complete variable domain reads KAGVTQTPRYLIKTRGQQVTLSCSPISGHRSVSWYQQTPGQGLQFLFEYFSETQRNKGNFPGRFSGRQFSNSRSEMNVSTLELGDSALYLCASSLVGSGAAGYGYTFGSGTRLTVV.

The chain links TRBV25-1 to TRBJ1-3; 11 bases are shared with TRBD1. Germline V gives CDR1 MGHDK, CDR2 SYGVNS. The CDR3 has 16 amino acids. V dropped 6 bases and J dropped 3; count of bases not matched to a gene: 7. CDR3 in amino acids: CASSRTGGAFGNTIYF. The CDR3 DNA reads TGTGCCAGCAGCAGGACAGGGGGCGCGTTTGGAAACACCATATATTTT.

As for this clone: Different DNA sequences within this sample yield the same CDR3. For the CDR3, the DNA is TGCGCCAGCAGCTTGGCCGGGACAGCTTACGAGCAGTACTTC. Protein: CASSLAGTAYEQYF. The chain joins TRBV5-1 to TRBJ2-7, with TRBD1 identical over 7 bases. With 0 bases clipped from V and 4 bases from J, the junction kept 4 bases outside the gene matches. The CDR3 extends over 14 amino acids. From germline, CDR1 is SGHRS and CDR2 YFSETQ.

CDR3 DNA sequence: TGTGCCAGCACGCGGGACAGGCCCACTGAAGCTTTCTTT. As protein: CASTRDRPTEAFF. The genes are TRBV2 and TRBJ1-1; 8 nucleotides align to TRBD1. Germline CDR1 reads SNHLY; CDR2 reads FYNNEI. The CDR3 extends over 13 amino acids. The ends lost 7 bases at V and 4 bases at J; junction bases unmatched: 5.

V gene TRBV28 combines with J gene TRBJ2-5, with TRBD1 matching over 8 bases. The V segment lost 1 base and the J segment 5 bases; nucleotides outside the gene matches: 9. This CDR3 spans 16 amino acids. Germline values: CDR1 MDHEN, CDR2 SYDVKM. CDR3 in DNA: TGTGCCAGCAGTTTATCTTCGCAGGGGGCAGGGGAGACCCAGTACTTC. Its translation: CASSLSSQGAGETQYF.

The rearrangement uses TRBV6-1 and TRBJ1-1; D gene uncertain. Germline V gene sequence: CDR1 MNHNS, CDR2 SASEGT. The V gene lost 1 base and the J gene lost 3 bases, with 6 bases spanning the gap. The CDR3 contains 13 residues. CDR3 sequence reads: CASSEESYTEAFF. Written as DNA, the CDR3 is TGTGCCAGCAGTGAAGAGAGTTACACTGAAGCTTTCTTT.

The V and J genes are TRBV18 and TRBJ2-7, with TRBD1 matching 7 bases. The ends lost 1 base at V and 5 bases at J; junction bases unmatched: 8. This CDR3 contains 15 residues. In germline, CDR1 is KGHSH, CDR2 LQKENI. CDR3 residues: CASSPLQGIDDEQYF. The DNA for the CDR3 is TGTGCCAGCTCACCACTACAGGGGATTGACGACGAGCAGTACTTC. The whole variable domain, remainder taken from reference TRBV18 and TRBJ2-7, is NAGVMQNPRHLVRRRGQEARLRCSPMKGHSHVYWYRQLPEEGLKFMVYLQKENIIDESGMPKERFSAEFPKEGPSILRIQQVVRGDSAAYFCASSPLQGIDDEQYFGPGTRLTVT.

The chain links TRBV28 to TRBJ2-1; 7 positions agree with TRBD2. CDR1 is MDHEN and CDR2 is SYDVKM in the germline V gene. V gave up 5 bases and J gave up 2 bases; unmatched junction bases: 9. This CDR3 region has 16 residues. CDR3 in amino acids: CASSQGGEGTYNEQFF. The CDR3 nucleotides are TGTGCCAGCAGTCAGGGAGGGGAAGGAACCTACAATGAGCAGTTCTTC.

The CDR3 DNA reads TGTGCCACCAGCAGAGATCTTATTGCTAGCGGCACAGATACGCAGTATTTT. Its protein product is CATSRDLIASGTDTQYF. V usage is TRBV15 and J usage is TRBJ2-3; weak D call: TRBD2 (6 bases). Germline V gene lookup returns CDR1 LNHNV and CDR2 YYDKDF (reference sequence). The CDR3 totals 17 residues. V shed 0 bases and J shed 1 base, with 14 bases lying between them.

This clone was recorded only once. The same CDR3 arises from other DNA sequences in this sample as well. The chain carries TRBV5-4 and TRBJ2-3; D gene uncertain. CDR3 length equals 14 residues. Germline assignment: CDR1 SGHNT and CDR2 YYREEE (reference sequence). Trimming took off 0 bases at V and 0 bases at J, with 5 bases between the two ends. The CDR3 region has the DNA TGTGCCAGCAGCTTGGGCGGCAGCACAGATACGCAGTATTTT. Translation: CASSLGGSTDTQYF.

With regard to this clone: Additional DNA sequences in this sample encode the identical CDR3. The V gene is TRBV6-5, the J gene TRBJ1-5; no firm D call. In germline, CDR1 is MNHEY, CDR2 SVGAGI. The CDR3 is 12 residues long. The germline V and J ends were trimmed by 5 bases and 7 bases, with 9 bases remaining between them. As DNA, the CDR3 is TGTGCCAGCAGTAGTGGACGGCAGCCCCAGCATTTT. Protein product: CASSSGRQPQHF.

The genes are TRBV5-1 and TRBJ2-7, with TRBD1 matching over 11 bases. Germline CDR1 and CDR2: SGHRS and YFSETQ. Trimming took 4 bases from V and 2 from J; bases not matched to a gene: 5. The CDR3 extends over 15 amino acids. CDR3 region: CASSTRTGGTYEQYF. CDR3 DNA: TGCGCCAGCAGCACCCGGACAGGGGGCACCTACGAGCAGTACTTC.